Following are 31 T cell receptor beta chains from one sample sequenced in a study of shared clonotypes between healthy human individuals (dated by TCRdb to 2020 to 2022). The method was the immunoSEQ multiplex PCR assay. Not all clones reach the TCRdb copy of this immuneACCESS table, which keeps in-frame sequences only. Checked studies attribute under half of the gap to unresolved V genes and leave the rest unexplained. The sample yields about half a million clones; more than 75% were counted once. The top ten constitute more than 10% of the sample. What was sequenced was PBMCs. Receptors were obtained from a woman in her 40s in good health. Some clones in this sample may be carry-over from other donors' samples.

This chain links TRBV11-2 with TRBJ1-4; no firm D call. V lost 3 bases and J lost 5, with 10 bases in between. Germline V gene sequence: CDR1 SGHAT, CDR2 FQNNGV. The CDR3 consists of 14 residues. CDR3 amino acids: CASSLEPVNEKLFF. The CDR3 DNA reads as TGTGCCAGCAGCTTGGAGCCTGTAAATGAAAAACTGTTTTTT.

CDR3 in amino acids: CASSLVEGVAYNEQFF. The CDR3 DNA sequence: TGCGCCAGCAGCTTGGTTGAGGGCGTAGCCTACAATGAGCAGTTCTTC. The chain is built from TRBV5-1 and TRBJ2-1, with D tentatively TRBD2 (5 bases). The CDR3 consists of 16 residues. Trimming cost V 0 bases and J 2 bases, with 12 bases left between them. Germline loops: CDR1 SGHRS, CDR2 YFSETQ.

DNA of the CDR3: TGTGCCAGTAGTATCGGGGCAGGGCTTTTGAACACTGAAGCTTTCTTT. This translates into CASSIGAGLLNTEAFF. The chain couples TRBV19 to TRBJ1-1; D is possibly TRBD1 (5 bases). The CDR3 is made up of 16 amino acids. The germline V and J ends were trimmed by 3 bases and 0 bases, with 14 bases remaining between them. Germline values: CDR1 LNHDA, CDR2 SQIVND (reference sequence).

The chain is built from TRBV7-2 and TRBJ2-7; no clear D gene. With 5 bases removed from V and 5 bases from J, the gap between germline ends came to 10 bases. Germline V gene sequence: CDR1 SGHTA, CDR2 FQGNSA. The CDR3 is 12 residues long. Written as DNA, the CDR3 is TGTGCCAGCAGCCCCCATGGGGACGAGCAGTACTTC. The encoded protein is CASSPHGDEQYF.

The chain links TRBV7-8 to TRBJ2-3; no clear D. Deletions cut 2 bases from V and 3 bases from J, with 15 bases between. CDR3 length: 16 residues. Per the germline V gene, CDR1 is SGHVS and CDR2 is FQNEAQ. CDR3 coding DNA: TGTGCCAGCAGCTTATTATCCAGGATCGGTACAGATACGCAGTATTTT. As protein: CASSLLSRIGTDTQYF.

Only a few counts were recorded for this clone. CDR3 loop: CASSSPGSYQPQHF. CDR3 DNA: TGTGCCAGCAGCTCCCCGGGCAGTTATCAGCCCCAGCATTTT. The chain recombines TRBV7-9 with TRBJ1-5; D not resolved. Germline V CDR1 and CDR2: SEHNR, FQNEAQ (reference sequence). Trimming left V 4 bases short and J 5 bases short, with 12 bases between. The CDR3 consists of 14 residues.

The chain joins TRBV5-4 to TRBJ2-3, with 7 positions matching TRBD2. The V gene's germline CDR1 is SGHNT and CDR2 YYREEE (reference sequence). This CDR3 region has 13 residues. V lost 0 bases, J lost 6 bases, and 1 base stayed unmatched. DNA for the CDR3: TGTGCCAGCAGCTTGGACGGGGGGGATACGCAGTATTTT. This codes for CASSLDGGDTQYF.

This rearrangement joins TRBV5-1 to TRBJ2-5, with 10 positions matching TRBD1. This CDR3 spans 15 amino acids. The ends lost 4 bases at V and 4 bases at J; junction bases unmatched: 7. CDR1 and CDR2 (germline): SGHRS, YFSETQ. The CDR3 sequence: CASSPRQGARETQYF. As DNA, the CDR3 is TGCGCCAGCAGCCCTCGACAGGGGGCAAGAGAGACCCAGTACTTC.

V and J are TRBV15 and TRBJ2-3; possible D gene TRBD2, 6 bases. Germline V gives CDR1 LNHNV, CDR2 YYDKDF (reference sequence). This CDR3 comprises 14 residues. Trimming pared 8 bases from V and 2 bases from J, leaving 14 bases between. The CDR3 spells CATCFGGPTDTQYF. The CDR3 region has the DNA TGTGCCACCTGTTTTGGAGGGCCCACAGATACGCAGTATTTT.

The chain is built from TRBV28 and TRBJ2-5; D gene uncertain. Trimming took off 9 bases at V and 2 bases at J, with 16 bases between the two ends. The CDR3 has 14 residues. Germline CDR1 reads MDHEN; CDR2 reads SYDVKM. CDR3 region: CASRLSPSQETQYF. The CDR3 region has the DNA TGTGCCAGTAGGCTGTCCCCATCTCAAGAGACCCAGTACTTC.

This chain uses TRBV27 with TRBJ1-4; no reliable D call. Germline V gives CDR1 MNHEY, CDR2 SMNVEV (reference sequence). This CDR3 has 16 residues. Trimming stripped 5 bases from V and 5 bases from J, with 18 bases between. CDR3 sequence reads: CASSPYLRLRNEKLFF. CDR3 bases: TGTGCCAGCAGTCCGTACCTTAGATTACGCAATGAAAAACTGTTTTTT.

The chain employs TRBV29-1 and TRBJ1-1, with TRBD1 as a possible D gene (5 bases). Between the trimmed V and J ends, which lost 1 base and 0 bases, there was a span of 9 bases. The CDR3 is 14 residues long. Per the germline V gene, CDR1 is SQVTM and CDR2 is ANQGSEA. In nucleotides, the CDR3 is TGCAGCGTTGAAGGCCGGACAATGAACACTGAAGCTTTCTTT. Protein product: CSVEGRTMNTEAFF.

The chain employs TRBV5-1 and TRBJ2-1; D remains ambiguous. The germline V gene encodes CDR1 SGHRS and CDR2 YFSETQ. The length of the CDR3 is 12 residues. V shed 0 bases and J shed 9 bases, with 7 bases lying between them. The CDR3 here is CASSLGIGEQFF. CDR3 nucleotides: TGCGCCAGCAGCTTGGGAATCGGTGAGCAGTTCTTC.

This clone was found once. The chain combines TRBV18 with TRBJ2-5; 10 bases line up with TRBD2. J was trimmed by 4 bases and V by 6 bases; bases with no gene match: 5. This CDR3 is 14 amino acids long. From germline, CDR1 is KGHSH and CDR2 LQKENI. CDR3 sequence: CASSLSGRGETQYF. The CDR3 DNA is TGTGCCAGCTCCCTAAGCGGGAGGGGAGAGACCCAGTACTTC.

CDR3 sequence reads: CASSTRTGSSNQPQHF. CDR3 bases: TGTGCCAGCAGCACACGGACAGGGTCTAGCAATCAGCCCCAGCATTTT. V usage is TRBV5-6 and J usage is TRBJ1-5; TRBD1 agrees at 8 bases. This CDR3 has 16 residues. Germline assignment: CDR1 SGHDT and CDR2 YYEEEE. Losses at the gene ends were 4 bases for V and 0 bases for J; bases not matched to a gene: 6.

This clone was observed once. The CDR3 region is CATRSGLGNTGELFF. The CDR3 bases are TGTGCCACCCGGTCGGGACTCGGGAACACCGGGGAGCTGTTTTTT. The V and J genes are TRBV2 and TRBJ2-2; tentatively, D is TRBD2 (6 bases). Trimming pared 10 bases from V and 1 base from J, leaving 16 bases between. This CDR3 contains 15 residues. Per the germline V gene, CDR1 is SNHLY and CDR2 is FYNNEI.

This chain uses TRBV6-5 with TRBJ2-7; D uncertain. Germline V CDR1 and CDR2: MNHEY, SVGAGI. This CDR3 is built from 16 residues. The germline V and J ends were trimmed by 0 bases and 0 bases, with 12 bases remaining between them. The CDR3 region has the DNA TGTGCCAGCAGTTACTCGAGGCTCCAAAGCTCCTACGAGCAGTACTTC. It yields the protein CASSYSRLQSSYEQYF.

The chain joins TRBV7-2 to TRBJ2-7, with 8 bases lining up with TRBD2. V was pared by 6 bases and J by 6 bases, with 13 bases of the junction left unmatched. Germline V gene data show CDR1 as SGHTA and CDR2 as FQGNSA. This CDR3 has 15 residues. Here the CDR3 DNA reads TGTGCCAGCAGGTTAAGCGGGAGTAGGGCTCGCGAGCAGTACTTC. It codes for CASRLSGSRAREQYF.

Notes on this clone: An end of the junction does not agree with germline; a read error may underlie this. Within the sample, other DNA sequences also encode this same CDR3. The chain carries TRBV5-1 and TRBJ1-5, with unresolved D. Per germline, CDR1 SGHRS and CDR2 YFSETQ. The CDR3 spans 13 residues. CDR3 coding DNA: TGTGCCAGCAGCTTCGGGGTTGACCAGCCCCAGCATTTT. This translates into CASSFGVDQPQHF.

The rearrangement joins TRBV7-2 to TRBJ1-2; no reliable D call. Germline V gene lookup returns CDR1 SGHTA and CDR2 FQGNSA. This CDR3 has 14 amino acids. Trimming took 1 base from V and 8 from J, leaving 14 bases between them. The CDR3 is CASSLGIRMGGYTF. The CDR3 bases are TGTGCCAGCAGCTTAGGGATCAGGATGGGGGGCTACACCTTC.

The genes are TRBV7-7 and TRBJ2-1; 7 nucleotides match TRBD2. Germline V gene sequence: CDR1 SSHAT, CDR2 FNYEAQ (reference sequence). This CDR3 has 12 residues. Here the CDR3 reads CAIGEGSDEQFF. CDR3 in DNA: TGTGCTATCGGGGAGGGGAGCGATGAGCAGTTCTTC.

V is TRBV19 and J is TRBJ1-5; D unclear. Germline-derived CDR1 and CDR2 are LNHDA and SQIVND (reference sequence). The CDR3 is 17 amino acids. V gave up 3 bases and J gave up 1 base, with 16 bases separating them. CDR3: CASSMRAGTFSNQPQHF. The CDR3 region has the DNA TGTGCCAGTAGTATGAGGGCAGGAACGTTCAGCAATCAGCCCCAGCATTTT.

In this sample, this clone turned up many times. CDR3 sequence: CASSMGFGNQPQHF. The CDR3 DNA follows: TGTGCCAGTAGTATGGGGTTTGGGAATCAGCCCCAGCATTTT. This rearrangement joins TRBV19 to TRBJ1-5; no firm D call. This CDR3 has 14 amino acids. Trimming shortened V by 3 bases and J by 4 bases, and 10 bases separated the two germline ends. In germline, CDR1 is LNHDA, CDR2 SQIVND (reference sequence).

The CDR3 loop reads CASSQERSGRAADEQYF. The DNA for the CDR3 is TGTGCCAGCAGCCAAGAGAGGAGCGGGAGGGCCGCCGACGAGCAGTACTTC. The chain combines TRBV4-2 with TRBJ2-7, with 10 positions matching TRBD2. This CDR3 has 17 amino acids. V was pared by 0 bases and J by 5 bases, with 10 bases of the junction left unmatched. The germline CDR1 and CDR2 sequences are LGHNA and YNFKEQ.

The rearrangement links TRBV2 to TRBJ2-5; 11 bases map to TRBD2. Germline CDR1 reads SNHLY; CDR2 reads FYNNEI. J lost 4 bases, V lost 9 bases, and 10 bases had no gene match. CDR3 length equals 15 residues. Here the CDR3 DNA reads TGTGCCAGTTTCGGAACGGGACTAGCGGCAGAGACCCAGTACTTC. Translated: CASFGTGLAAETQYF.

With regard to this clone: A read error likely explains this, since a far larger clone differs by one base. This chain uses TRBV5-6 with TRBJ2-5; possibly TRBD2 for D (5 bases). Trimming left V 6 bases short and J 7 bases short, with 16 bases between. Germline CDR1 is SGHDT and CDR2 is YYEEEE. The CDR3 is 13 residues long. The CDR3 nucleotides are TGTGCCAGCACCGCGGGTGTAAAAGGGACCCAGTACTTC. Translated: CASTAGVKGTQYF.

The chain joins TRBV11-2 to TRBJ1-3; D gene ambiguous. Germline V gene sequence: CDR1 SGHAT, CDR2 FQNNGV. This CDR3 has 13 residues. Trimming removed 6 bases at V and 5 bases at J, with 11 bases between. As DNA, the CDR3 is TGTGCCAGCAGGCCCATTGCAAGAAACACCATATATTTT. It specifies CASRPIARNTIYF.

The chain recombines TRBV11-3 with TRBJ2-2; 9 nucleotides match TRBD1. Trimming cost V 1 base and J 8 bases; bases outside gene matches: 5. This CDR3 is built from 15 residues. Germline V gene data show CDR1 as SGHNT and CDR2 as YENEEA. The CDR3 nucleotides are TGTGCCAGCAGCTTAGGGACAGGGGTCCTAGGGGAGCTGTTTTTT. Translation: CASSLGTGVLGELFF.

This clone was found a few times. The chain joins TRBV29-1 to TRBJ2-5; D remains ambiguous. Germline V gives CDR1 SQVTM, CDR2 ANQGSEA. The CDR3 has 12 residues. Trimming pared 0 bases from V and 9 bases from J, leaving 11 bases between. CDR3 nucleotide sequence: TGCAGCGTTGAAGATTTGGGAACGTCCCAGTACTTC. Translated: CSVEDLGTSQYF.

The CDR3 region is CASTLAYGVSNEQFF. CDR3 sequence (DNA): TGTGCCAGCACCCTAGCTTATGGGGTCAGCAATGAGCAGTTCTTC. The chain combines TRBV6-6 with TRBJ2-1, with D perhaps matching TRBD2 (5 bases). The length of the CDR3 is 15 residues. CDR1 and CDR2 from the germline V gene are MNHNY and SVGAGI (reference sequence). V shed 7 bases and J shed 6 bases, with 19 bases lying between them.

The rearrangement joins TRBV10-2 to TRBJ2-3; weak D call: TRBD1 (6 bases). In germline, CDR1 is WSHSY, CDR2 SAAADI. Trimming stripped 10 bases from V and 1 base from J, with 12 bases between. This CDR3 region has 13 residues. The CDR3 DNA reads TGCGCCACCAAGACAGGCGGCACAGATACGCAGTATTTT. Translating gives CATKTGGTDTQYF.